A selection of T cell receptor beta chains follows, all from one sample in a study of PD-1 blockade in classical Hodgkin lymphoma. Libraries were prepared by immunoSEQ multiplex PCR; TCRdb keeps only in-frame clonotypes and omits some of them. The table includes 40,000 to 50,000 clones, roughly nine tenths detected once. Sample: peripheral blood mononuclear cells (PBMCs), taken before the second cycle of nivolumab. All receptors derive from a human donor with classical Hodgkin lymphoma. The CDR3 runs from the conserved cysteine through the conserved F or W. The order of the fields is V gene, CDR3 protein.

V gene: TRBV27; CDR3 protein: CASSLSLAGGYEQYF
V gene: TRBV28; CDR3 protein: CASSTPLQGAREKLFF
V gene: TRBV4-1; CDR3 protein: CASSQPWTDGYTF
V gene: TRBV15; CDR3 protein: CATSRDLGGNYGYTF
V gene: TRBV11-1; CDR3 protein: CASLGSGAGEQYF
V gene: TRBV18; CDR3 protein: CASSPRDYTQEQGYGYTF
V gene: TRBV19; CDR3 protein: CASSIGGGWSGATEAFF
V gene: TRBV2; CDR3 protein: CASRKGMNTEAFF
V gene: TRBV4-1; CDR3 protein: CASSQPTASYNEQFF
V gene: TRBV5-1; CDR3 protein: CASTDRGTPGELFF
V gene: TRBV19; CDR3 protein: CASKLAEREILELFF
V gene: TRBV10-3; CDR3 protein: CAISERVEGTEKTQYF
V gene: TRBV7-9; CDR3 protein: CASSLSGQETQYF
V gene: TRBV7-2; CDR3 protein: CASSLHNRLAGHETQYF
V gene: TRBV7-9; CDR3 protein: CASAPARGGNYGYTF
V gene: TRBV6-1; CDR3 protein: CASSPQGGNQPQHF
V gene: TRBV15; CDR3 protein: CATSRDPQVPSYGYTF
V gene: TRBV29-1; CDR3 protein: CSVEPGQGATEAFF
V gene: TRBV4-1; CDR3 protein: CASSQGSQGPDQETQYF
V gene: TRBV6-6; CDR3 protein: CASSPTGSYNEQFF
V gene: TRBV28; CDR3 protein: CASSKGGLRNTEAFF
V gene: TRBV4-3; CDR3 protein: CASSQDRGQNIQYF
V gene: TRBV2; CDR3 protein: CASSEWGGETQYF
V gene: TRBV7-9; CDR3 protein: CASTPELLGYTF
V gene: TRBV11-2; CDR3 protein: CASSLGQRGGGTDTQYF
V gene: TRBV27; CDR3 protein: CASSFPGGYGYTF
V gene: TRBV6-5; CDR3 protein: CASSTGLGGNEQFF
V gene: TRBV27; CDR3 protein: CASWGPGAGNTEAFF
V gene: TRBV7-2; CDR3 protein: CASSLDQGTYNEQFF
V gene: TRBV6-1; CDR3 protein: CASSEAGPSGSIYEQYF
V gene: TRBV28; CDR3 protein: CASSGLWFGTGNSGNTIYF
V gene: TRBV28; CDR3 protein: CASNTIKKGGTDTQYF
V gene: TRBV7-7; CDR3 protein: CASSSRLAGAGELFF
V gene: TRBV27; CDR3 protein: CASSLDLSSSYNEQFF
V gene: TRBV28; CDR3 protein: CASSSNPGREETQYF
V gene: TRBV5-8; CDR3 protein: CASSPNTGTINTIYF
V gene: TRBV28; CDR3 protein: CASSLRAASGADTQYF
V gene: TRBV6-1; CDR3 protein: CASSEGAVYEQYF
V gene: TRBV11-2; CDR3 protein: CASSSPTGFNEKLFF
V gene: TRBV19; CDR3 protein: CASSTQSGSSYNEQFF
V gene: TRBV2; CDR3 protein: CASSGGWGTSLNEKLFF
V gene: TRBV19; CDR3 protein: CASSTGQAPQPQHF
V gene: TRBV6-1; CDR3 protein: CASSYGYTF
V gene: TRBV11-3; CDR3 protein: CASSPPGGHEQYF
V gene: TRBV28; CDR3 protein: CASSPTLAGTWYNEQFF